Below, 27 T cell receptor beta chains from the same sample are listed, as sequenced in a study of cytomegalovirus exposure and HLA in healthy donors. A multiplex PCR was run with 60 Vbeta primers and 13 Jbeta primers. Profiling relied on immunoSEQ multiplex PCR, and the TCRdb table lists in-frame clones only, not all of them. The sample includes roughly 110,000 clones, approximately 60% of them seen just once. Sequencing input: PBMCs. The origin of the receptors is a woman aged 25 to 39 in good health and CMV-seronegative.

V usage is TRBV30 and J usage is TRBJ2-1; D not certain. V shed 3 bases and J shed 0 bases, with 12 bases lying between them. The CDR3 has 15 amino acids. Germline CDR1 GTSNPN, CDR2 SVGIG (reference sequence). CDR3 sequence: CAWSISRGSYNEQFF. The CDR3, as DNA: TGTGCCTGGAGCATATCCAGAGGCTCCTACAATGAGCAGTTCTTC.

In its sample, this clone was seen once. V gene TRBV5-4 combines with J gene TRBJ2-1; 8 bases fit TRBD2. After removal of 3 bases from V and 1 base from J, the junction contained 3 bases not matched to a gene. CDR3 length equals 15 residues. CDR1 is SGHNT, CDR2 YYREEE, per germline (reference sequence). The CDR3 DNA sequence: TGTGCCAGCAGCTCGGGACTAGGATCCTACAATGAGCAGTTCTTC. Residues: CASSSGLGSYNEQFF.

This chain links TRBV25-1 with TRBJ2-3; possibly TRBD2 for D (5 bases). The CDR3 covers 14 residues. V was trimmed by 3 bases and J by 0 bases, leaving 7 bases between them. The germline V gene encodes CDR1 MGHDK and CDR2 SYGVNS. CDR3 bases: TGTGCCAGCAGTGAGGAGCGGAGCACAGATACGCAGTATTTT. Amino acids: CASSEERSTDTQYF.

The chain employs TRBV5-1 and TRBJ2-7, with D uncertain. The CDR3 extends over 13 amino acids. The V end lost 5 bases, the J end lost 6 bases, and 15 bases lay between the germline ends. Germline V gene lookup returns CDR1 SGHRS and CDR2 YFSETQ. The CDR3: CASRKSTGGEQYF. CDR3 nucleotides: TGCGCCAGCAGGAAAAGTACGGGTGGCGAGCAGTACTTC. Full variable domain (outside the CDR3, taken from reference TRBV5-1 and TRBJ2-7): KAGVTQTPRYLIKTRGQQVTLSCSPISGHRSVSWYQQTPGQGLQFLFEYFSETQRNKGNFPGRFSGRQFSNSRSEMNVSTLELGDSALYLCASRKSTGGEQYFGPGTRLTVT.

A word on this clone: The sample holds other DNA sequences that translate to the same CDR3. The chain carries TRBV19 and TRBJ2-3; 7 bases line up with TRBD2. Germline CDR1 reads LNHDA; CDR2 reads SQIVND (reference sequence). The ends lost 7 bases at V and 1 base at J; junction bases unmatched: 5. CDR3 size: 14 residues. The CDR3 DNA follows: TGTGCCAGTAAGAGCAGCGGGGGCACAGATACGCAGTATTTT. Residues: CASKSSGGTDTQYF.

This clone was seen a few times. The rearrangement joins TRBV7-9 to TRBJ1-3, with D perhaps matching TRBD1 (5 bases). Germline values: CDR1 SEHNR, CDR2 FQNEAQ (reference sequence). Trimming left V 0 bases short and J 5 bases short, with 5 bases between. This CDR3 comprises 13 residues. CDR3 bases: TGTGCCAGCAGCTTAGCGGGGCGAAACACCATATATTTT. Its protein product is CASSLAGRNTIYF. The full variable domain, rest sourced from reference TRBV7-9 and TRBJ1-3, is DTGVSQNPRHKITKRGQNVTFRCDPISEHNRLYWYRQTLGQGPEFLTYFQNEAQLEKSRLLSDRFSAERPKGSFSTLEIQRTEQGDSAMYLCASSLAGRNTIYFGEGSWLTVV.

Concerning this clone itself: An end of the junction differs from the germline gene, which may be a read error. The chain combines TRBV4-1 with TRBJ2-7, with 12 positions matching TRBD2. Germline V gives CDR1 MGHRA, CDR2 YSYEKL. The CDR3 covers 18 residues. The DNA for the CDR3 is TGCGCCAGCAGCCTCAGGGAAACTAGCGGGGGGTTGGCCTACGGGCAGTACTTC. Residues: CASSLRETSGGLAYGQYF.

The genes are TRBV4-1 and TRBJ2-5; D possibly corresponds to TRBD1 (6 bases). Germline V gene lookup returns CDR1 MGHRA and CDR2 YSYEKL. V lost 2 bases and J 11 bases, leaving 15 bases between the germline ends. CDR3 size: 13 residues. DNA of the CDR3: TGCGCCAGCAGCCAATATGGACAGCTTGAGCAGTACTTC. Translation: CASSQYGQLEQYF.

V and J are TRBV10-3 and TRBJ1-2; D possibly corresponds to TRBD1 (6 bases). The CDR3 length is 13 residues. Trimming pared 2 bases from V and 5 bases from J, leaving 9 bases between. Looked up from germline, CDR1 is ENHRY and CDR2 is SYGVKD. CDR3: CAISEAGDYGYTF. The CDR3 nucleotides are TGTGCCATCAGTGAGGCAGGGGATTATGGCTACACCTTC.

The DNA of the CDR3 is TGTGCCAGCAGCTCACCGCCCGGGACAGACTATGGCTACACCTTC. Amino acid sequence: CASSSPPGTDYGYTF. V usage is TRBV5-5 and J usage is TRBJ1-2; 7 bases match TRBD1. The CDR3 is 15 residues long. With V trimmed by 3 bases and J by 3 bases, 8 bases remained unmatched. Germline V gene lookup returns CDR1 SGHKS and CDR2 YYEKEE (reference sequence).

The chain is built from TRBV10-3 and TRBJ2-3, with TRBD1 matching 11 bases. Germline V gene sequence: CDR1 ENHRY, CDR2 SYGVKD. The V and J ends lost 2 bases and 4 bases, in that order; junction bases with no gene match: 8. The CDR3 contains 17 residues. CDR3 loop: CAISEGPGTGGPDTQYF. Here the CDR3 DNA reads TGTGCCATCAGTGAGGGGCCCGGGACAGGGGGTCCAGATACGCAGTATTTT.

In its sample, this clone was seen a few times. The chain links TRBV14 to TRBJ2-3; D remains unclear. CDR1 SGHDN and CDR2 FVKESK come from the germline V gene. This CDR3 spans 15 amino acids. The germline V and J ends were trimmed by 6 bases and 0 bases, with 13 bases remaining between them. For the CDR3, the DNA is TGTGCCAGCAGGGGTGTAGCCTCTAGCACAGATACGCAGTATTTT. This gives the protein CASRGVASSTDTQYF.

This CDR3 reads CASSPGQGMDYEQYF. DNA of the CDR3: TGTGCCAGCTCACCAGGGCAGGGGATGGACTACGAGCAGTACTTC. The gene calls are TRBV18 and TRBJ2-7; D is possibly TRBD1 (6 bases). CDR3 size: 15 residues. CDR1 is KGHSH and CDR2 is LQKENI in the germline V gene. Trimming left V 2 bases short and J 3 bases short, with 14 bases between.

The rearrangement uses TRBV4-2 and TRBJ2-3, with 7 bases fitting TRBD2. In germline, CDR1 is LGHNA, CDR2 YNFKEQ. The V segment lost 1 base and the J segment 7 bases; nucleotides outside the gene matches: 14. CDR3 size: 17 residues. The CDR3: CASSQGDQAGERNTQYF. CDR3 coding DNA: TGTGCCAGCAGCCAAGGGGATCAGGCGGGAGAGAGGAATACGCAGTATTTT.

The rearrangement uses TRBV18 and TRBJ2-7; unclear D gene. Germline V gene data show CDR1 as KGHSH and CDR2 as LQKENI. CDR3 length equals 14 residues. Trimming stripped 2 bases from V and 0 bases from J, with 8 bases between. The CDR3 DNA reads as TGTGCCAGCTCACCATCAGGTAGCTCCTACGAGCAGTACTTC. Translated, it gives CASSPSGSSYEQYF.

The table lists this clone with a few counts. The genes are TRBV2 and TRBJ1-1; D unclear. CDR1 and CDR2 from the germline V gene are SNHLY and FYNNEI. This CDR3 has 14 amino acids. Deletions cut 3 bases from V and 5 bases from J, with 13 bases between. The CDR3 nucleotides are TGTGCCAGCAGTGATTTGGGAGGGCAGACTGAAGCTTTCTTT. Its translation is CASSDLGGQTEAFF.

The chain combines TRBV16 with TRBJ2-1, with 7 positions matching TRBD2. V lost 4 bases and J lost 5; bases outside the gene matches: 5. This CDR3 spans 14 amino acids. The germline gives CDR1 KGHSY, CDR2 FQNENV. In DNA form, the CDR3 reads TGTGCCAGCAGCCCGGCTAGCGGCGACAATGAGCAGTTCTTC. It is translated as CASSPASGDNEQFF.

The rearrangement uses TRBV29-1 and TRBJ1-2; 7 positions agree with TRBD1. The germline V gene encodes CDR1 SQVTM and CDR2 ANQGSEA. The CDR3 is made up of 15 amino acids. Unmatched junction bases numbered 9, after V lost 3 bases and J lost 2 bases. CDR3 region: CSVEVGDRANYGYTF. In nucleotides, the CDR3 is TGCAGCGTTGAGGTGGGAGACAGGGCCAACTATGGCTACACCTTC.

The chain carries TRBV7-8 and TRBJ1-5, with D unclear. Germline CDR1 reads SGHVS; CDR2 reads FQNEAQ. CDR3 length: 12 residues. V was shortened by 5 bases and J by 9 bases, with 11 bases between the two germline ends. This CDR3 is CASSPLRGPQHF. Here the CDR3 DNA reads TGTGCCAGCAGCCCCTTGCGGGGGCCCCAGCATTTT.

The CDR3: CASSSNTGTGLGQPQHF. The DNA for the CDR3 is TGTGCCAGCAGCTCGAACACAGGGACGGGGTTAGGTCAGCCCCAGCATTTT. The chain employs TRBV5-6 and TRBJ1-5; a possible D gene is TRBD1 (6 bases). CDR3 length equals 17 residues. Germline V gene data show CDR1 as SGHDT and CDR2 as YYEEEE. V lost 3 bases and J 6 bases, leaving 22 bases between the germline ends.

This clone occurred a few times. The junction does not match germline at one end; this may be a read error. J is TRBJ2-3 and V is TRBV7-7; 14 nucleotides line up with TRBD2. The CDR3 extends over 15 amino acids. Germline V gene data show CDR1 as SSHAT and CDR2 as FNYEAQ (reference sequence). DNA of the CDR3: TGTGCTAGCAGCCCGGGACTAGCGGGGGCAGATACGCAGTATTTT. Residues: CASSPGLAGADTQYF.

The CDR3 coding sequence is TGCGCCAGCAGCTTTGGACGGATCCAACTAGCGGGCCCTGACAATGAGCAGTTCTTC. Protein product: CASSFGRIQLAGPDNEQFF. The V gene is TRBV5-1, the J gene TRBJ2-1, with 9 bases identical to TRBD2. The CDR3 is made up of 19 amino acids. The junction had 17 bases not matched to a gene; V was cut back by 2 bases and J by 5 bases. CDR1 is SGHRS, CDR2 YFSETQ, per germline.

The V call is TRBV19, the J call TRBJ2-7; possibly TRBD1 for D (6 bases). This CDR3 spans 15 amino acids. Germline CDR1 is LNHDA and CDR2 is SQIVND (reference sequence). V lost 1 base and J 5 bases, leaving 15 bases between the germline ends. The CDR3 loop is CASSIVPRGFNEQYF. The CDR3, as DNA: TGTGCCAGTAGTATAGTTCCCAGGGGATTCAACGAGCAGTACTTC.

This clone was seen a handful of times. At the DNA level, this CDR3 is encoded by other sequences in the same sample as well. The chain has TRBV14 and TRBJ1-1; D might be TRBD1 (6 bases). The ends were cut back, 4 bases at V and 1 base at J, with 7 bases in the middle. Germline CDR1 reads SGHDN; CDR2 reads FVKESK. This CDR3 spans 13 amino acids. CDR3 loop: CASSLQGNTEAFF. CDR3 sequence (DNA): TGTGCCAGCAGCCTACAGGGGAACACTGAAGCTTTCTTT.

A word on this clone: Compared with germline, one end of the junction differs, possibly owing to a read error. As DNA, the CDR3 is TGTGCCAGCAGTTCCCCAGGAACTAGCGGGAGAACGCTCTTC. This gives the protein CASSSPGTSGRTLF. The V gene is TRBV28, the J gene TRBJ2-1; 11 positions agree with TRBD2. CDR1 and CDR2 (germline): MDHEN, SYDVKM. The CDR3 sequence is 14 residues long.

Only a few counts were recorded for this clone. The chain combines TRBV27 with TRBJ1-6, with 10 bases matching TRBD1. The CDR3 has 18 residues. Germline V gives CDR1 MNHEY, CDR2 SMNVEV (reference sequence). V shed 6 bases and J 6 bases; nucleotides not matched to a gene: 14. CDR3: CASSRTRTGGLSNSPLHF. CDR3 nucleotide sequence: TGTGCCAGCAGCCGAACCCGGACAGGGGGTCTGAGTAATTCACCCCTCCACTTT.

Remarks on this clone: Its ends do not fully match the called genes, so a read error is possible. The V call is TRBV7-7, the J call TRBJ1-4; D remains unclear. The CDR3 totals 15 residues. Germline CDR1 SSHAT, CDR2 FNYEAQ (reference sequence). The DNA of the CDR3 is TGTGCTAGCAGCTTAGTAGGGAGGGTTCGTGAAAAACTGTTTTTT. Its protein is CASSLVGRVREKLFF.